This section outlines one T cell receptor (beta chain) sequence together with its context. What it binds is not known. The data belong to a study of cytomegalovirus exposure and HLA in healthy donors. This CDR3 has 16 residues. The germline gives CDR1 LGHNA, CDR2 YSLEER. The trim removed 0 bases at V and 7 bases at J, leaving 5 bases unmatched. Regarding the study as a whole: Altogether, 160 or so TCR beta chains were recorded as cytomegalovirus-associated. Accurate prediction of most subjects' HLA-A and HLA-B alleles from TCR beta sequences was reported. A later analysis reportedly identified an Asian-associated ancestry cluster as carrying fewer N-insertions than the 666-donor mean.

Nominal health characterized the donors when sampled, though unrecorded immune exposures were likely. Both 60 Vbeta primers and 13 Jbeta primers went into the PCR. Sequencing was performed with immunoSEQ multiplex PCR; in TCRdb, only in-frame clones are kept and a portion is missing. The data contain about 180,000 clones, about 86% of them seen just once; the ten biggest clones take up about 2.2%. V is TRBV4-3 and J is TRBJ1-6; 8 bases match TRBD1. Sequencing was done on a sample of PBMCs. This clonotype was obtained from a woman aged 25 to 39 in good health and CMV-seronegative. The CDR3 coding sequence is TGCGCCAGCAGCCAAGATTGGGACAGGTCCAATTCACCCCTCCACTTT. Its protein product is CASSQDWDRSNSPLHF.